The subject of this entry is one TCR beta chain. J gave up 5 bases and V 2 bases, and 6 bases lay outside the gene matches. The CDR3 length is 16 residues. CDR1 SGHRS and CDR2 YFSETQ come from the germline V gene. These data are taken from a study of T cell changes during pregnancy in multiple sclerosis. Sequencing was performed with immunoSEQ multiplex PCR; in TCRdb, only in-frame clones are kept and a portion is missing. In the table there are tens of thousands of clones, around 90% of which are singletons. This clonotype originated in a female donor in good health, enrolled as a control in a pregnancy study. The rearrangement joins TRBV5-1 to TRBJ2-5, with 13 bases that match TRBD2. The sample here was CD8+ T cells from peripheral blood mononuclear cells, taken in the second trimester of pregnancy. The CDR3 DNA sequence: TGCGCCAGCAGCTTACCGACTAGCGGGGGGCACGAGACCCAGTACTTC. It yields the protein CASSLPTSGGHETQYF.